This is a list of T cell receptor beta chains from one sample in a study of graft-versus-host responses after intestinal transplantation. TCRdb's copy holds only in-frame clones and misses some; the assay was immunoSEQ multiplex PCR. The table shows tens of thousands of clones, with more than 70% occurring only once. Antigen specificity for these receptors is unknown. Sample: unstimulated CD8+ T cells sorted from spleen or lymph node cells, taken before intestinal transplant. Receptor source: a human donor who received an intestinal transplant. Each CDR3 is given with its conserved first and last residue. D genes are given only for firm matches. Clone size is stated in some rows and not others, as once, few, many or a class when expanded.

>TRBV9|TRBJ2-1|TRBD1|.
TGTGCCAGCAGCGTAGTGGACAGGAGCTCCTACAATGAGCAGTTCTTC
CASSVVDRSSYNEQFF
>TRBV28|TRBJ1-5|TRBD1|.
TGTGCCAGCAGTTTACGGGACAGAAATCAGCCCCAGCATTTT
CASSLRDRNQPQHF
>TRBV27|TRBJ2-2|.|.
TGTGCCAGCAGTATCACAGGGACCGGGGAGCTGTTTTTT
CASSITGTGELFF
>TRBV27|TRBJ2-3|TRBD2|.
TGTGCCAGCAGTTTAGGGTACGGGACTAGCGGGAGTGGTTCAGATACGCAGTATTTT
CASSLGYGTSGSGSDTQYF
>TRBV6-5|TRBJ1-1|.|.
TGTGCCACTTTTCGGCAGGGTGAAGCTTTCTTT
CATFRQGEAFF
>TRBV9|TRBJ2-3|TRBD2|.
TGTGCCAGCAGCGTGGGTAGCGGGCTTGGGACAGATACGCAGTATTTT
CASSVGSGLGTDTQYF
>TRBV12-1|TRBJ1-5|.|.
TGTGCCAGCAGCTTTACGGACAGGGTGTCGGGCAATCAGCCCCAGCATTTT
CASSFTDRVSGNQPQHF
>TRBV5-5|TRBJ1-3|.|few
TGTGCCAGCAGCTGGCGGGCTGCCGTCTCTGGAAACACCATATATTTT
CASSWRAAVSGNTIYF
>TRBV4-1|TRBJ1-1|.|.
TGCGCCAGCAGCCAAGTAGGACAGCTAAACACTGAAGCTTTCTTT
CASSQVGQLNTEAFF
>TRBV28|TRBJ2-3|.|.
TGTGCCAGCCTACCGACAGGCGGGCCGACAGATACGCAGTATTTT
CASLPTGGPTDTQYF
>TRBV9|TRBJ1-1|.|once
TGTGCCAGCAGCGTCACAGTGAACACTGAAGCTTTCTTT
CASSVTVNTEAFF
>TRBV7-2|TRBJ1-4|TRBD1|.
TGTGCCAGCAGCCTGAGGGGGCTCGGCGAAAAACTGTTTTTT
CASSLRGLGEKLFF
>TRBV15|TRBJ1-2|TRBD1|.
TGTGCCACCAGCAGGGGACAGGCTACCTATGGCTACACCTTC
CATSRGQATYGYTF
>TRBV6-7|TRBJ1-1|.|.
TGTGCCCGAACAGGGAACACTGAAGCTTTCTTT
CARTGNTEAFF
>TRBV9|TRBJ2-5|TRBD2|.
TGTGCCAGCAGCGTAGACCGACTAGCGGGGGGCCAAGAGACCCAGTACTTC
CASSVDRLAGGQETQYF
>TRBV7-6|TRBJ2-7|TRBD2|once
TGTGCCAGCAGCTTAATTCTAGCGGCAGAAGAGCAGTACTTC
CASSLILAAEEQYF
>TRBV4-1|TRBJ1-2|TRBD1|.
TGCGCCAGCAGCCAAGATCCCACAGGGGGCGCAGAGGGCTACACCTTC
CASSQDPTGGAEGYTF
>TRBV28|TRBJ1-5|.|.
TGTGCCAGCAGCCGGGAAGGACCGGCCAATCAGCCCCAGCATTTT
CASSREGPANQPQHF
>TRBV18|TRBJ2-7|TRBD2|.
TGTGCCAGCTCACCACGTTTTTTGAGACTAGCGGGACCCTACTACGAGCAGTACTTC
CASSPRFLRLAGPYYEQYF
>TRBV27|TRBJ2-7|TRBD2|.
TGTGCCAGCAGTTTAAGAGGGGGGGGACTAGCGGGAGGGGAGTACTTC
CASSLRGGGLAGGEYF
>TRBV10-3|TRBJ1-1|TRBD1|.
TGTGCCATCAGGTCACAGGGGCGAGGGGAAGCTTTCTTT
CAIRSQGRGEAFF
>TRBV4-1|TRBJ2-7|.|.
TGCGCCAGCAGCCAAGGAGTATCCTACGAGCAGTACTTC
CASSQGVSYEQYF
>TRBV29-1|TRBJ2-1|.|.
TGCAGCGTTGTGGGGACATTTGAGGGGTCAAATGAGCAGTTCTTC
CSVVGTFEGSNEQFF
>TRBV6-1|TRBJ1-2|TRBD1|.
TGTGCCAGCAGGTCCGGGACAGGGTTTGGCTACACCTTC
CASRSGTGFGYTF
>TRBV7-2|TRBJ2-1|TRBD2|.
TGTGCCAGCAGCTCCCCCCGGGAAGCGGGAAATACCAACAATGAGCAGTTCTTC
CASSSPREAGNTNNEQFF
>TRBV5-1|TRBJ2-1|.|once
TGCGCCAGCAGCTTGGTTAGCCCCTCCTACAATGAGCAGTTCTTC
CASSLVSPSYNEQFF
>TRBV9|TRBJ2-1|TRBD2|.
TGTGCCAGCAGCGCCACTAGCGGCTTTACCTACAATGAGCAGTTCTTC
CASSATSGFTYNEQFF
>TRBV15|TRBJ2-7|.|.
TGTGCCACCAGACGGGCAGGGGAGGGCTACGAGCAGTACTTC
CATRRAGEGYEQYF
>TRBV19|TRBJ1-5|TRBD1|.
TGTGCCAGTAGGAAGACAGGGTTGAATCAGCCCCAGCATTTT
CASRKTGLNQPQHF
>TRBV28|TRBJ2-7|TRBD2|once
TGTGCCAGCAGTTTGCTTCAGCGGGAGGGCTCCTACGAGCAGTACTTC
CASSLLQREGSYEQYF
>TRBV5-6|TRBJ2-3|TRBD1|.
TGTGCCACCTCCCCGACAGGGGGGGCGACGGCAGATACGCAGTATTTT
CATSPTGGATADTQYF
>TRBV19|TRBJ2-4|TRBD1|.
TGTGCCAGTCGACACAGGGGCAACAGAAACATTCAGTACTTC
CASRHRGNRNIQYF
>TRBV10-3|TRBJ2-1|TRBD2|.
TGTGCCATCAGTGAAAGGGCGCTTAGCGGGGGCCCTAGCTCCTACAATGAGCAGTTCTTC
CAISERALSGGPSSYNEQFF
>TRBV5-1|TRBJ2-1|TRBD2|.
TGCGCCAGCAGCTTGGGGCTAGCGGGGAGGAATGAGCAGTTCTTC
CASSLGLAGRNEQFF
>TRBV9|TRBJ2-2|.|.
TGTGCCAGCAGCGTAGCTAGCCGCTTAGGTGGGGAGCTGTTTTTT
CASSVASRLGGELFF
>TRBV10-2|TRBJ1-1|.|.
TGCGCCAGCACTACGAACACTGAAGCTTTCTTT
CASTTNTEAFF
>TRBV28|TRBJ2-7|.|.
TGTGCCAGCAGTTTTTCGGGGGGCGCAGACTACGAGCAGTACTTC
CASSFSGGADYEQYF
>TRBV28|TRBJ2-2|.|.
TGTGCCAGCAGTTTACTGTTACCAGGGTCAGACACCGGGGAGCTGTTTTTT
CASSLLLPGSDTGELFF
>TRBV9|TRBJ1-1|.|.
TGTGCCAGCAGCGTAGAAGGATTACGGGAGTTGAACACTGAAGCTTTCTTT
CASSVEGLRELNTEAFF
>TRBV5-5|TRBJ2-1|.|.
TGTGCCAGCAGCTTGAATCCAGGTCGCAATGAGCAGTTCTTC
CASSLNPGRNEQFF
>TRBV27|TRBJ2-1|TRBD2|.
TGTGCCAGCAGTTTACTTACTAGCGGGACGCTTTACAATGAGCAGTTCTTC
CASSLLTSGTLYNEQFF
>TRBV21-1|TRBJ2-7|.|.
TGTGCCAGCAGCAAGACCCGGGACTGTTCCTACGAGCAGTACTTC
CASSKTRDCSYEQYF
>TRBV2|TRBJ2-7|.|.
TGTGCCAGCAGTGAAACGGACACCCCCTACGAGCAGTACTTC
CASSETDTPYEQYF
>TRBV11-1|TRBJ2-5|.|once
TGTGCCAGCAGCTTTGCTGCGCGGCGGGTAGGGGAGACCCAGTACTTC
CASSFAARRVGETQYF
>TRBV19|TRBJ2-7|TRBD2|.
TGTGCCAGTAGTCCTGGACTAGCGGGAGGGCCTTTGGACGAGCAGTACTTC
CASSPGLAGGPLDEQYF
>TRBV29-1|TRBJ2-5|.|.
TGCAGCGTACCTAGGCAGGGTAGAACCCAGTACTTC
CSVPRQGRTQYF
>TRBV9|TRBJ2-6|TRBD1|.
TGTGCCAGCATGGGACAGTCCTCTGGGGCCAACGTCCTGACTTTC
CASMGQSSGANVLTF
>TRBV6-1|TRBJ2-7|.|.
TGTGCCAGCAGGGGGCTTAGGGGAAACTACGAGCAGTACTTC
CASRGLRGNYEQYF
>TRBV28|TRBJ2-3|TRBD2|.
TGTGCTGGTGCGGGGGGGAGAGAAACAGATACGCAGTATTTT
CAGAGGRETDTQYF
>TRBV9|TRBJ2-2|.|.
TGTGCCAGCAGCGGTCAGGCTAAAAACACCGGGGAGCTGTTTTTT
CASSGQAKNTGELFF
>TRBV5-1|TRBJ1-2|.|.
TGCGCCAGCAGCTTATTAGCGTGGCGGTCTTTCTATGGCTACACCTTC
CASSLLAWRSFYGYTF
>TRBV27|TRBJ2-7|.|.
TGTGCCAGCAGTTTATACAGCCCCTCCTACGAGCAGTACTTC
CASSLYSPSYEQYF
>TRBV4-1|TRBJ2-7|.|.
TGCGCCAGCAGCCAAGTCATGGGCCGAGCCTACGAGCAGTACTTC
CASSQVMGRAYEQYF